What follows is one TCR beta chain and its context. Other DNA sequences in this specimen translate into the identical CDR3. The sample originates from a study of technical replicates of blood from a few donors. The length of the CDR3 is 14 residues. Deletions cut 4 bases from V and 4 bases from J, with 11 bases between. The germline gives CDR1 SEHNR, CDR2 FQNEAQ (reference sequence). The data were produced by immunoSEQ multiplex PCR, yet TCRdb's version contains in-frame clones alone and is incomplete. The table records some 94,000 clones, 90% to 96% of them present only once. Sequences were obtained from T cells isolated from PBMCs. This receptor was obtained from a human donor in good health. The V call is TRBV7-9, the J call TRBJ1-5; D is perhaps TRBD1 (5 bases). The CDR3 sequence: CASSSAGSNQPQHF. The CDR3 coding sequence is TGTGCCAGCAGCTCGGCAGGGTCTAATCAGCCCCAGCATTTT.